This T cell receptor beta chain was profiled in a study of cytomegalovirus exposure and HLA in healthy donors. Study background: In an earlier analysis, 90 million to 120 million unique TCR beta sequences were found from some 200 million T cells. Study conclusions and caveats: Association of a missense DCLRE1C variant with TCR beta V- and J-gene trimming was reported in a later analysis. Later, TCR association rates were found to vary by HLA locus, highest for DRB1 and lowest for HLA-C. Association with HLA alleles at 0.05 false discovery rate was found for around 17,000 TCR beta sequences in a later analysis.

With regard to this clone: The antigen is not known.

The PCR made use of 60 Vbeta and 13 Jbeta primers. Here immunoSEQ multiplex PCR was the method, and the copy in TCRdb shows in-frame clones only, minus some. The profile shows around 190,000 clones, 75% to 80% of them singletons. V shed 5 bases, J shed 3 bases, and the junction held 6 bases outside the gene matches. Germline-derived CDR1 and CDR2 are MDHEN and SYDVKM. This CDR3 has 14 residues. V is TRBV28 and J is TRBJ1-1, with 7 bases lining up with TRBD1. Sequences were obtained from PBMCs. This sequence was found in a woman aged 25-40 years in good health and CMV-seropositive. The CDR3 here is CASSATGEDTEAFF. The CDR3 nucleotides read TGTGCCAGCAGTGCCACAGGGGAGGACACTGAAGCTTTCTTT.